Presented here are 18 T cell receptor beta chains from one specimen sequenced in a study of shared clonotypes between healthy human individuals (dated by TCRdb to 2018 to 2020). Library preparation was by the immunoSEQ multiplex PCR assay. The source is immuneACCESS, and TCRdb retained only in-frame sequences with V and J called. Part of the clones is not carried over; for the studies checked, unresolved V genes explain less than half of this, and the remainder is unexplained. The sample data list hundreds of thousands of clones, and 72% of these were observed just once. The ten largest clonotypes hold under 2% of the sample. The specimen was memory CD4+ T cells sorted from blood. Interpreted using the paper, the cell subset or site label stands for: CD45RA-negative fraction. All receptors derive from a woman younger than 45 in good health.

This clone was found a few times. The sample holds other DNA sequences that translate to the same CDR3. The V gene is TRBV15, the J gene TRBJ2-7, with D unresolved. Trimming left V 1 base short and J 4 bases short, with 5 bases between. The CDR3 contains 12 residues. The germline gives CDR1 LNHNV, CDR2 YYDKDF (reference sequence). The CDR3 nucleotides read TGTGCCACCAGCAGAGGTGGATACGAGCAGTACTTC. Its translation: CATSRGGYEQYF.

The chain recombines TRBV2 with TRBJ1-5; the D is unclear. V was shortened by 6 bases and J by 7 bases, with 13 bases between the two germline ends. The CDR3 runs 13 residues. CDR1 and CDR2 from the germline V gene are SNHLY and FYNNEI. This CDR3 reads CASRNREDQPQHF. The CDR3 region has the DNA TGTGCCAGCAGGAATAGGGAAGACCAGCCCCAGCATTTT.

Concerning this clone: This clone may be a read error of a much larger clone one base away. The V call is TRBV7-6, the J call TRBJ2-5, with 11 bases fitting TRBD2. This CDR3 is built from 15 residues. V lost 5 bases and J lost 3; bases outside the gene matches: 5. Germline V gives CDR1 SGHVS, CDR2 FNYEAQ. The CDR3 DNA reads as TGTGCCAGCAGCGCCGGGACTAGCGGAAAAGAGACCCAGTACTTC. The encoded protein is CASSAGTSGKETQYF.

The chain links TRBV11-2 to TRBJ1-1, with D maybe TRBD1 (6 bases). The V end lost 5 bases, the J end lost 0 bases, and 13 bases lay between the germline ends. CDR3 length equals 15 residues. From germline, CDR1 is SGHAT and CDR2 FQNNGV. CDR3 amino acids: CASSHVDSMNTEAFF. As DNA, the CDR3 is TGTGCCAGCAGCCACGTGGACAGTATGAACACTGAAGCTTTCTTT.

The chain carries TRBV6-1 and TRBJ2-7; TRBD1 is a possible D gene (5 bases). CDR1 and CDR2 from the germline V gene are MNHNS and SASEGT. V lost 3 bases, J lost 4 bases, and 16 bases lay in between. The CDR3 is 15 residues long. The CDR3 nucleotides are TGTGCCAGCAGTGATTCAGGGAAGGTAGTATACGAGCAGTACTTC. It yields the protein CASSDSGKVVYEQYF.

J is TRBJ2-5 and V is TRBV2; 7 bases map to TRBD1. CDR3 length equals 13 residues. Germline V gene lookup returns CDR1 SNHLY and CDR2 FYNNEI. V shed 6 bases and J 4 bases; nucleotides not matched to a gene: 5. CDR3 in amino acids: CASRADRPETQYF. DNA for the CDR3: TGTGCCAGCAGGGCGGACAGGCCAGAGACCCAGTACTTC.

This clone was seen many times. The V and J genes are TRBV7-9 and TRBJ2-5; 16 bases fit TRBD2. The CDR3 length is 16 residues. CDR1 and CDR2 from the germline V gene are SEHNR and FQNEAQ (reference sequence). The trim removed 4 bases at V and 2 bases at J, leaving 1 base unmatched. The CDR3 here is CASSSGLAGGQETQYF. The CDR3 DNA reads as TGTGCCAGCAGCTCGGGACTAGCGGGAGGGCAAGAGACCCAGTACTTC.

The CDR3: CASSIVSAGAYEQYF. CDR3 sequence (DNA): TGTGCCAGTAGTATAGTATCAGCGGGAGCCTACGAGCAGTACTTC. This sequence joins TRBV19 and TRBJ2-7; 8 bases map to TRBD2. The CDR3 has 15 amino acids. Germline-derived CDR1 and CDR2 are LNHDA and SQIVND (reference sequence). V was pared by 1 base and J by 2 bases, with 4 bases of the junction left unmatched. The full variable domain, rest sourced from reference TRBV19 and TRBJ2-7, is DGGITQSPKYLFRKEGQNVTLSCEQNLNHDAMYWYRQDPGQGLRLIYYSQIVNDFQKGDIAEGYSVSREKKESFPLTVTSAQKNPTAFYLCASSIVSAGAYEQYFGPGTRLTVT.

The chain uses TRBV25-1 and TRBJ2-6; tentatively, D is TRBD1 (6 bases). The V and J ends lost 2 bases and 3 bases respectively, with 14 bases between them. Germline-derived CDR1 and CDR2 are MGHDK and SYGVNS. The CDR3 consists of 17 residues. This CDR3 reads CASSEQVGAVGANVLTF. The CDR3 coding sequence is TGTGCCAGCAGTGAACAGGTGGGGGCGGTTGGGGCCAACGTCCTGACTTTC.

The chain combines TRBV14 with TRBJ2-3, with D unclear. V lost 0 bases, J lost 6 bases, and 16 bases lay in between. The CDR3 spans 16 residues. Germline V gene data show CDR1 as SGHDN and CDR2 as FVKESK. Here the CDR3 reads CASSQDGWTGRDTQYF. CDR3 coding DNA: TGTGCCAGCAGCCAAGATGGATGGACCGGAAGGGATACGCAGTATTTT.

This clone was detected once. The V gene is TRBV7-3, the J gene TRBJ2-6; D is unclear. The V gene lost 4 bases and the J gene lost 0 bases, with 7 bases spanning the gap. Germline lookup yields CDR1 SGHTA and CDR2 FQGTGA. This CDR3 comprises 15 residues. The CDR3 here is CASSSGPSGANVLTF. DNA of the CDR3: TGTGCCAGCAGCTCAGGCCCCTCTGGGGCCAACGTCCTGACTTTC.

The chain links TRBV7-8 to TRBJ1-1; D gene uncertain. This CDR3 has 15 amino acids. V lost 2 bases, J lost 3 bases, and 13 bases lay in between. CDR1 is SGHVS and CDR2 is FQNEAQ in the germline V gene. CDR3 in DNA: TGTGCCAGCAGCTTAACCGGGCTTGGGGACACTGAAGCTTTCTTT. This sequence encodes CASSLTGLGDTEAFF.

The CDR3 sequence: CASKRLSEGSDTQYF. CDR3 sequence (DNA): TGTGCCAGTAAAAGGTTGAGTGAGGGGTCGGATACGCAGTATTTT. The chain links TRBV19 to TRBJ2-3, with D possibly being TRBD1 or TRBD2 (5 bases each). Germline V gives CDR1 LNHDA, CDR2 SQIVND (reference sequence). V shed 7 bases and J shed 6 bases, with 20 bases lying between them. This CDR3 region has 15 residues.

This clone has a count of ten or more. V is TRBV27 and J is TRBJ2-6; no reliable D call. V shed 0 bases and J shed 2 bases, with 11 bases lying between them. The CDR3 totals 17 residues. The germline gives CDR1 MNHEY, CDR2 SMNVEV (reference sequence). CDR3 residues: CASSLSTGWAGANVLTF. CDR3 DNA: TGTGCCAGCAGTTTATCTACCGGCTGGGCTGGGGCCAACGTCCTGACTTTC.

The chain employs TRBV19 and TRBJ2-2; D is possibly TRBD1 or TRBD2 (5 bases each). In germline, CDR1 is LNHDA, CDR2 SQIVND (reference sequence). V lost 6 bases and J 7 bases, leaving 6 bases between the germline ends. This CDR3 spans 11 amino acids. CDR3 in amino acids: CASRGVGELFF. CDR3 DNA: TGTGCCAGTAGGGGGGTCGGGGAGCTGTTTTTT.

The chain employs TRBV29-1 and TRBJ2-2; 8 bases are shared with TRBD1. The CDR3 is made up of 15 amino acids. The germline V gene has CDR1 SQVTM and CDR2 ANQGSEA. J lost 7 bases, V lost 4 bases, and 11 bases had no gene match. In nucleotides, the CDR3 is TGCAGCGTTGCAATCTTAACAGGGGGTTACGGGGAGCTGTTTTTT. It encodes CSVAILTGGYGELFF.

The CDR3 reads CASSSTDRGGNQPQHF. In DNA, the CDR3 is TGTGCCAGCAGTTCTACGGACAGGGGAGGAAATCAGCCCCAGCATTTT. V gene TRBV6-6 combines with J gene TRBJ1-5; TRBD1 matches at 9 bases. This CDR3 is built from 16 residues. Germline V lookup: CDR1 MNHNY, CDR2 SVGAGI (reference sequence). V gave up 4 bases and J gave up 4 bases; unmatched junction bases: 8.

The chain combines TRBV5-1 with TRBJ1-2, with unresolved D. Per germline, CDR1 SGHRS and CDR2 YFSETQ. CDR3 size: 13 residues. V dropped 4 bases and J dropped 6 bases, with 13 bases sitting between them. CDR3 region: CASSPDHIDGYTF. The DNA of the CDR3 is TGCGCCAGCAGCCCGGACCACATCGATGGCTACACCTTC.